These T cell receptor beta chains were read from a single sample in a study of CD8+ T cells in alopecia areata. TCRdb keeps only in-frame clones here, not all; method: immunoSEQ multiplex PCR. The sample holds more than 150,000 clones, 45% to 75% seen once. The source material was CD4+ T cells sorted from blood, sampled at week 4, from a patient treated with tofacitinib. All receptors derive from a human donor with alopecia areata. CDR3s include the opening cysteine and the closing phenylalanine or tryptophan. D genes are given only for firm matches. Size values are once, few and many counts, or a class for expanded clones, and some rows have none.

J gene,D gene,V gene,clone size,CDR3 DNA,CDR3 protein
TRBJ2-7,-,TRBV9,-,TGTGCCAGCAGCCCTGGAGGGAACGAGCAGTACTTC,CASSPGGNEQYF
TRBJ2-7,-,TRBV18,-,TGTGCCAGCTCATACCGACAGACCTACGAGCAGTACTTC,CASSYRQTYEQYF
TRBJ2-4,-,TRBV9,few,TGTGCCAGCAGCGTTGGGACAACGATAGCCAAAAACATTCAGTACTTC,CASSVGTTIAKNIQYF
TRBJ2-5,-,TRBV5-1,-,TGCGCCAGCGGATGGGACGGTCAAGAGACCCAGTACTTC,CASGWDGQETQYF
TRBJ2-5,-,TRBV28,few,TGTGCCAGCAGTTTATTGGACTACCAAGAGACCCAGTACTTC,CASSLLDYQETQYF
TRBJ2-7,-,TRBV18,-,TGTGCCAGCTCACTCGGAAGGGAGGAGCAGTACTTC,CASSLGREEQYF
TRBJ1-5,-,TRBV7-9,-,TGTGCCAGCAGCTTAGTGGGCCAGCCCCAGCATTTT,CASSLVGQPQHF
TRBJ2-5,-,TRBV5-1,-,TGCGCCAGCAGCTTGGGGCCGGGGGAAGAGACCCAGTACTTC,CASSLGPGEETQYF
TRBJ1-5,-,TRBV30,-,TGTGCCGTTACCGCCGGGACATATAGCAATCAGCCCCAGCATTTT,CAVTAGTYSNQPQHF
TRBJ1-2,-,TRBV7-9,-,TGTGCCAGCAGCCCGATAGCGGACATTCTGGGCTACACCTTC,CASSPIADILGYTF
TRBJ1-5,-,TRBV4-1,-,TGCGCCAGCAGCCAAGAACCCGATATTGGCAATCAGCCCCAGCATTTT,CASSQEPDIGNQPQHF
TRBJ2-7,-,TRBV20-1,once,TGCAGTGCTAGAGCGGGGTACGAGCAGTACTTC,CSARAGYEQYF
TRBJ2-5,-,TRBV5-1,few,TGCGCCAGCAGCTTGACGGCGGGTACCGCCCAAGAGACCCAGTACTTC,CASSLTAGTAQETQYF
TRBJ2-5,-,TRBV18,-,TGTGCCAGCTCCCTCGTGACCCAAGAGACCCAGTACTTC,CASSLVTQETQYF
TRBJ2-3,TRBD2,TRBV19,few,TGTGCCAGTTCCAGCCCGGGGGGGACAAGCACAGATACGCAGTATTTT,CASSSPGGTSTDTQYF
TRBJ2-2,-,TRBV13,-,TGTGCCAGCAGCCCACCGACAGTACAGAACACCGGGGAGCTGTTTTTT,CASSPPTVQNTGELFF
TRBJ1-5,-,TRBV29-1,-,TGCAGCGTTGGGGAACAGGTGTTTCAGCCCCAGCATTTT,CSVGEQVFQPQHF
TRBJ2-7,-,TRBV29-1,few,TGCAGCGCCGGAACCGGATACGAGCAGTACTTC,CSAGTGYEQYF
TRBJ1-6,-,TRBV30,-,TGTGCCTGGAGTGTGGGATTTTCACCCCTCCACTTT,CAWSVGFSPLHF
TRBJ2-5,-,TRBV4-1,few,TGCGCCAGCAGCCAAGAAGGGAAGACCCAGTACTTC,CASSQEGKTQYF
TRBJ1-6,-,TRBV30,once,TGTGCCTGGAGTGTACTATGGAATTCACCCCTCCACTTT,CAWSVLWNSPLHF
TRBJ2-5,TRBD2,TRBV27,-,TGTGCCAGCAGACCCACCGGGACTAGCGGAAAGACCCAGTACTTC,CASRPTGTSGKTQYF
TRBJ2-7,TRBD2,TRBV4-3,-,TGCGCCAGCAGCCAAGTTTCGCGGGGGGGGTACGAGCAGTACTTC,CASSQVSRGGYEQYF
TRBJ1-2,-,TRBV9,-,TGTGCCAGCAGCAGTCATCCGGGGGCAGGGATCGGTGGCTACACCTTC,CASSSHPGAGIGGYTF
TRBJ2-3,-,TRBV30,-,TGTGCCTGGAGTCGGGGCCTAGATACGCAGTATTTT,CAWSRGLDTQYF
TRBJ2-1,TRBD1,TRBV28,many,TGTGCCAGCAGCGACAGGGTGGGCGGCTTCGATGAGCAGTTCTTC,CASSDRVGGFDEQFF
TRBJ2-3,TRBD2,TRBV2,-,TGTGCCAGCAGTGAAATAGACACTAGCGGTGGATATACGCAGTATTTT,CASSEIDTSGGYTQYF
TRBJ2-3,-,TRBV7-2,-,TGTGCCAGCAGCTTATTTCGGGCGGGCACAGATACGCAGTATTTT,CASSLFRAGTDTQYF
TRBJ1-5,-,TRBV4-2,-,TGTGCCAGCAGCCAAGAGTTCAGTATCGCGGCCCAGCATTTT,CASSQEFSIAAQHF
TRBJ1-6,TRBD1,TRBV7-9,few,TGTGCCAGCAGCACCCCCCGACAGGGGTGGAATTCACCCCTCCACTTT,CASSTPRQGWNSPLHF